A selection of T cell receptor beta chains follows, all from one sample in a study of blood T cell repertoires in COVID-19. Repertoires were generated with immunoSEQ multiplex PCR, while TCRdb's copy carries only in-frame clones and drops some. The repertoire holds 250,000 to 350,000 clones, with less than 85% as singletons. Specimen: peripheral blood. The receptors originated from a human donor with COVID-19, enrolled during active disease. The donor label of this sample is uncertain. CDR3s include the opening cysteine and the closing phenylalanine or tryptophan. A D gene is named only where the DNA matches it firmly. Size values are once, few and many counts, or a class for expanded clones, and some rows have none.

J gene | clone size | D gene | V gene | CDR3 DNA | CDR3 protein
TRBJ2-2 | . | TRBD1 | TRBV7-3 | TGTGCCAGCAGACCCACAGGGGGACCTTTGGTAGGCGGGGAGCTGTTTTTT | CASRPTGGPLVGGELFF
TRBJ2-1 | . | . | TRBV30 | TGTGCCTGGAGTCCGACTACCTTAGGGAATGAGCAGTTCTTC | CAWSPTTLGNEQFF
TRBJ1-4 | . | TRBD1 | TRBV30 | TGTGCCTGGAGTGCCGGGACAGGGGTACTTAATGAAAAACTGTTTTTT | CAWSAGTGVLNEKLFF
TRBJ1-2 | . | TRBD1 | TRBV18 | TGTGCCAGCTCGCCACGAGGGGGCGACTATGGCTACACCTTC | CASSPRGGDYGYTF
TRBJ2-2 | once | . | TRBV28 | TGTGCCAGCAGTTTACGGCTAGCCTACACCGGGGAGCTGTTTTTT | CASSLRLAYTGELFF
TRBJ2-1 | . | TRBD1 | TRBV10-3 | TGTGCCATCAGAGTGGGTGTGGGACAGGGAGGAGTCGATGAGCAGTTCTTC | CAIRVGVGQGGVDEQFF
TRBJ2-3 | . | . | TRBV30 | TGTGCCTGGAGTGTATCTGCAGATACGCAGTATTTT | CAWSVSADTQYF
TRBJ2-1 | . | TRBD2 | TRBV4-2 | TGTGCCAGCAGCCAAGGATCCAGCGGGGGCTCCTACAATGAGCAGTTCTTC | CASSQGSSGGSYNEQFF
TRBJ1-6 | few | TRBD1 | TRBV6-5 | TGTGCCAGCCAACTAAACAGGGGCGGGGATTCACCCCTCCACTTT | CASQLNRGGDSPLHF
TRBJ2-6 | . | . | TRBV21-1 | TGTAGACGGACTAGCAAATATAACTCTGGGGCCAACGTCCTGACTTTC | CRRTSKYNSGANVLTF
TRBJ2-7 | . | TRBD1 | TRBV2 | TGTGCCAGCAGGCCGGCGGGACAGGGACACGAGCAGTACTTC | CASRPAGQGHEQYF
TRBJ1-4 | once | TRBD1 | TRBV7-6 | TGTGCCAGCAGCAAACAGGGGGCAACTAATGAAAAACTGTTTTTT | CASSKQGATNEKLFF
TRBJ2-3 | . | . | TRBV19 | TGTGCCAGTAGTTCCTCTGGCGAGGCCACAGATACGCAGTATTTT | CASSSSGEATDTQYF
TRBJ1-2 | . | . | TRBV11-2 | TGTGCCAGCAGCTTTGGGGGGGTAAATGGCTACACCTTC | CASSFGGVNGYTF
TRBJ2-7 | . | . | TRBV28 | TGTGCCAGCAGTTTAGGGGGCCGGGTCTGGTACGAGCAGTACTTC | CASSLGGRVWYEQYF
TRBJ1-1 | once | TRBD1 | TRBV29-1 | TGCAGCGTTGGGGACAGGGTGGGCACTGAAGCTTTCTTT | CSVGDRVGTEAFF
TRBJ1-5 | few | TRBD1 | TRBV5-1 | TGCGCCAGCAGCCCCAAATTACTGGGACAGGGCCTTACGGGCAATCAGCCCCAGCATTTT | CASSPKLLGQGLTGNQPQHF
TRBJ1-1 | . | TRBD1 | TRBV19 | TGTGCCAGTTTGCAGGACAGGGCCACTGAAGCTTTCTTT | CASLQDRATEAFF
TRBJ2-3 | . | TRBD1 | TRBV10-3 | TGTGCCATCAGTGCCGACAGGGGGGCTGGCACAGATACGCAGTATTTT | CAISADRGAGTDTQYF
TRBJ1-4 | once | TRBD1 | TRBV2 | TGTGCCAGCAGCCTGGGACAGGGAGTGGAAAAACTGTTTTTT | CASSLGQGVEKLFF
TRBJ2-7 | once | TRBD2 | TRBV9 | TGTGCCAGCAGCGTAGGGCGGGAGTCTGGATACGAGCAGTACTTC | CASSVGRESGYEQYF
TRBJ2-1 | few | TRBD2 | TRBV2 | TGTGCCAGCAGTGGTAGGACTAGCGGGAATCATGAGCAGTTCTTC | CASSGRTSGNHEQFF
TRBJ1-6 | . | . | TRBV3-1/TRBV3-2 | TGTGCCAGCAGCCCCCGCGTGGGGGCGCCCCTCCACTTT | CASSPRVGAPLHF
TRBJ2-1 | . | TRBD2 | TRBV9 | TGTGCCAGCCGGGGGGGACTAGCTTCCAATGAGCAGTTCTTC | CASRGGLASNEQFF
TRBJ2-3 | . | TRBD1 | TRBV28 | TGTGCCAGCAGTTTTAGACAGGGGGCAACAGATACGCAGTATTTT | CASSFRQGATDTQYF
TRBJ1-1 | . | TRBD1 | TRBV27 | TGTGCCAGCAGTTTAGGAGGGACAGGGGTCGACACTGAAGCTTTCTTT | CASSLGGTGVDTEAFF
TRBJ1-6 | . | . | TRBV18 | TGTGCCAGCTCTACCGAGGAGGGGGGGATTTCACCCCTCCACTTT | CASSTEEGGISPLHF
TRBJ2-1 | . | . | TRBV28 | TGTGCCAGCAGTTTCGCGGGACCGGTTGACAAAGAGCAGTTCTTC | CASSFAGPVDKEQFF
TRBJ2-7 | . | . | TRBV5-1 | TGCGCCAGCAGCGAGGTGGGCTACGAGCAGTACTTC | CASSEVGYEQYF
TRBJ2-7 | . | . | TRBV30 | TGTGCCTGGAGTCTGAGAAGGGAGCCGGAAACCTACGAGCAGTACTTC | CAWSLRREPETYEQYF
TRBJ2-5 | once | . | TRBV27 | TGTGCCAGCAGCTCCCGGGGAGCGGGAGAGACCCAGTACTTC | CASSSRGAGETQYF
TRBJ1-4 | . | . | TRBV30 | TGTGCCTGGGGTCGGACAGCAACTAATGAAAAACTGTTTTTT | CAWGRTATNEKLFF
TRBJ2-1 | . | TRBD1 | TRBV5-1 | TGCGCCAGCAGCTCAAGAGGTAGGGGACAGGGGGCGAGTGAGCAGTTCTTC | CASSSRGRGQGASEQFF
TRBJ2-1 | . | . | TRBV19 | TGTGCCAGTAGTTTTTCTGGCCTAGCGACTATTAGCTCCTACAATGAGCAGTTCTTC | CASSFSGLATISSYNEQFF
TRBJ2-7 | . | TRBD2 | TRBV30 | TGTGCCTGGACTCCCTGGAGTGGGAGGGACGCAGGGGAGCAGTACTTC | CAWTPWSGRDAGEQYF
TRBJ2-4 | . | . | TRBV6-5 | TGTGCCAGCAGTCTGGAGCTAGCCAAAAACATTCAGTACTTC | CASSLELAKNIQYF
TRBJ2-2 | once | . | TRBV30 | TGTGCCTGGAGGTTAGGGGGGGCCGGGGAGCTGTTTTTT | CAWRLGGAGELFF
TRBJ2-1 | . | . | TRBV9 | TGTGCCAGCAGCGTAGATAGCCCGAGCTCCCACAATGAGCAGTTCTTC | CASSVDSPSSHNEQFF
TRBJ2-1 | once | . | TRBV10-3 | TGTGCCATCAGTGAGGGTCCACCATACGAGAATGAGCAGTTCTTC | CAISEGPPYENEQFF
TRBJ1-1 | . | . | TRBV29-1 | TGCAGCGTTGCTAACACTGAAGCTTTCTTT | CSVANTEAFF
TRBJ2-3 | . | . | TRBV7-6 | TGTGCCAGCAGCTTAATGGGTAGCGGTAGCACAGATACGCAGTATTTT | CASSLMGSGSTDTQYF
TRBJ2-7 | . | TRBD1 | TRBV10-1 | TGCGCCAGCGGGACCGGGGACAGACTATCCTACGAGCAGTACTTC | CASGTGDRLSYEQYF
TRBJ1-2 | once | . | TRBV28 | TGTGCCAGCAGCAAGGGGCGGCGAATTAACTATGGCTACACCTTC | CASSKGRRINYGYTF